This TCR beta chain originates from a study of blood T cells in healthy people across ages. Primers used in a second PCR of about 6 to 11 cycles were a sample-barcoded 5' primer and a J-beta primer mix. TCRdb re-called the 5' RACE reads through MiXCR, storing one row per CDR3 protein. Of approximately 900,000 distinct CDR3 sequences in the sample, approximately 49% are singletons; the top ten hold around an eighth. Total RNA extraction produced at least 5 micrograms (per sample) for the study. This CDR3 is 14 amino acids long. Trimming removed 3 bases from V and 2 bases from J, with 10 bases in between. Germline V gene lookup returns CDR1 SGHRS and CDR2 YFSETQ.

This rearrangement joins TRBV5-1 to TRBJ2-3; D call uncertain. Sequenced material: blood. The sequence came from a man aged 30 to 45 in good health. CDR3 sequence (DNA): TGCGCCAGCAGCTCCGCGGAGCTCACAGATACGCAGTATTTT. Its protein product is CASSSAELTDTQYF.